The 13 T cell receptor beta chains presented below share a single source sample, sequenced in a study of T cells in Graves' hyperthyroidism and ophthalmopathy. TCR beta CDR3 regions were amplified from RNA transcripts. An initial round of RT-PCR targeting the TCR CDR3 relied on the HTBI primer set. Each CDR3 protein gets one entry after TCRdb re-called the multiplex PCR reads with MiXCR. The sample contains around 380,000 distinct CDR3 sequences, 13% of which appear only once. Sequences were obtained from blood. Every receptor here comes from a man younger than 45 with Graves' hyperthyroidism that later progressed to Graves' ophthalmopathy.

In this sample, this clonotype turned up many times. V and J are TRBV6-1 and TRBJ1-1; no reliable D call. Germline V CDR1 and CDR2: MNHNS, SASEGT. Trimming shortened V by 3 bases and J by 1 base, and 9 bases separated the two germline ends. This CDR3 spans 14 amino acids. The DNA for the CDR3 is TGTGCCAGCAGTGACTCGACGAGGAACACTGAAGCTTTCTTT. Translation: CASSDSTRNTEAFF.

This clonotype was recorded many times. The CDR3 DNA sequence: TGTGCCAGCAGCCCCAGGGTGGCAGATACGCAGTATTTT. Amino acid sequence: CASSPRVADTQYF. The chain combines TRBV14 with TRBJ2-3; perhaps TRBD1 as D (5 bases). The V gene's germline CDR1 is SGHDN and CDR2 FVKESK. The V gene lost 4 bases and the J gene lost 4 bases, with 9 bases spanning the gap. The CDR3 sequence is 13 residues long.

On this clonotype: A much larger clone lies one base from this, so it may be a read error. The chain couples TRBV20-1 to TRBJ1-1, with 10 bases lining up with TRBD1. Germline-derived CDR1 and CDR2 are DFQATT and SNEGSKA (reference sequence). The CDR3 loop spans 16 amino acids. V lost 4 bases and J lost 6; bases outside the gene matches: 14. The chain's CDR3 is CSATSSGTGVNAEAFF. CDR3 in DNA: TGCAGTGCTACATCTTCCGGGACAGGGGTTAACGCTGAAGCTTTCTTT.

The rearrangement joins TRBV4-1 to TRBJ1-1; D unclear. In germline, CDR1 is MGHRA, CDR2 YSYEKL. CDR3 size: 15 residues. V was pared by 4 bases and J by 1 base, with 13 bases between. CDR3 in amino acids: CASSPNTVKNTEAFF. CDR3 sequence (DNA): TGCGCCAGCAGCCCCAATACAGTTAAGAACACTGAAGCTTTCTTT.

This chain uses TRBV29-1 with TRBJ2-7; a possible D gene is TRBD1 (5 bases). This CDR3 has 12 amino acids. V was pared by 4 bases and J by 0 bases, with 7 bases between. The V gene's germline CDR1 is SQVTM and CDR2 ANQGSEA. CDR3 region: CSVGQSSYEQYF. The CDR3 nucleotides read TGCAGCGTTGGACAGAGCTCCTACGAGCAGTACTTC.

The table lists this clonotype with many counts. The V and J genes are TRBV11-3 and TRBJ2-4; TRBD1 is a possible D gene (8 bases). The CDR3 totals 14 residues. Trimming cost V 4 bases and J 6 bases, with 13 bases left between them. Germline CDR1 SGHNT, CDR2 YENEEA. For the CDR3, the DNA is TGTGCCAGCAGCTCTTACAGGGGGGGAAACATTCAGTACTTC. Protein product: CASSSYRGGNIQYF.

At least ten counts were recorded for this clonotype. This chain links TRBV10-3 with TRBJ1-6; the D gene is possibly TRBD1 (5 bases). The germline V gene encodes CDR1 ENHRY and CDR2 SYGVKD. The CDR3 is 13 residues long. V was pared by 6 bases and J by 10 bases, with 13 bases between. This chain's CDR3 is CAISEPGLSPLHF. Here the CDR3 DNA reads TGTGCCATCAGCGAACCAGGGTTGTCACCCCTCCACTTT.

The J gene is TRBJ2-6, the V gene TRBV24-1; 9 nucleotides agree with TRBD1. With V trimmed by 3 bases and J by 3 bases, 8 bases remained unmatched. The CDR3 has 18 amino acids. Looked up from germline, CDR1 is KGHDR and CDR2 is SFDVKD. The CDR3 here is CATSDDTGGKGGANVLTF. The CDR3 nucleotides read TGTGCCACCAGTGATGATACAGGGGGCAAAGGTGGGGCCAACGTCCTGACTTTC.

This chain links TRBV6-2 or TRBV6-3 with TRBJ2-7; 8 bases agree with TRBD2. Germline values: CDR1 MNHEY, CDR2 SVGEGT. V lost 5 bases and J lost 6; bases outside the gene matches: 6. The CDR3 is 13 amino acids. DNA of the CDR3: TGTGCCAGCAGTAGGGCGGGGGGCTGCGAGCAGTACTTC. This sequence encodes CASSRAGGCEQYF.

This clonotype was seen at least ten times. The chain is built from TRBV18 and TRBJ2-5, with 16 bases fitting TRBD2. J gave up 2 bases and V 0 bases, and 0 bases lay outside the gene matches. Germline V lookup: CDR1 KGHSH, CDR2 LQKENI. The CDR3 loop spans 17 amino acids. CDR3 residues: CASSPPGLAGGQETQYF. The CDR3 DNA reads as TGTGCCAGCTCACCACCGGGACTAGCGGGGGGGCAAGAGACCCAGTACTTC.

This rearrangement joins TRBV7-6 to TRBJ2-7, with D tentatively TRBD1 (6 bases). CDR3 length: 15 amino acids. The germline V and J ends were trimmed by 1 base and 2 bases, with 12 bases remaining between them. Germline loops: CDR1 SGHVS, CDR2 FNYEAQ. The chain's CDR3 is CASSLEGQPTYEQYF. The CDR3 nucleotides are TGTGCCAGCAGCTTAGAAGGACAGCCGACCTACGAGCAGTACTTC.

This clonotype has a handful of counts. V and J are TRBV28 and TRBJ2-7; weak D call: TRBD1 (5 bases). V lost 7 bases, J lost 1 base, and 11 bases lay in between. The CDR3 contains 13 residues. Germline V CDR1 and CDR2: MDHEN, SYDVKM. The CDR3 coding sequence is TGTGCCAGCACCGCGACAGAGTCCTACGAGCAGTACTTC. This encodes CASTATESYEQYF.

This clonotype was seen many times. The chain recombines TRBV20-1 with TRBJ1-5; tentatively, D is TRBD1 (6 bases). Germline V gives CDR1 DFQATT, CDR2 SNEGSKA (reference sequence). CDR3 size: 12 residues. Trimming removed 3 bases at V and 12 bases at J, with 15 bases between. Here the CDR3 DNA reads TGCAGTGCTAGGACAGGCGCATCGGTCCAGCATTTT. It translates to CSARTGASVQHF.